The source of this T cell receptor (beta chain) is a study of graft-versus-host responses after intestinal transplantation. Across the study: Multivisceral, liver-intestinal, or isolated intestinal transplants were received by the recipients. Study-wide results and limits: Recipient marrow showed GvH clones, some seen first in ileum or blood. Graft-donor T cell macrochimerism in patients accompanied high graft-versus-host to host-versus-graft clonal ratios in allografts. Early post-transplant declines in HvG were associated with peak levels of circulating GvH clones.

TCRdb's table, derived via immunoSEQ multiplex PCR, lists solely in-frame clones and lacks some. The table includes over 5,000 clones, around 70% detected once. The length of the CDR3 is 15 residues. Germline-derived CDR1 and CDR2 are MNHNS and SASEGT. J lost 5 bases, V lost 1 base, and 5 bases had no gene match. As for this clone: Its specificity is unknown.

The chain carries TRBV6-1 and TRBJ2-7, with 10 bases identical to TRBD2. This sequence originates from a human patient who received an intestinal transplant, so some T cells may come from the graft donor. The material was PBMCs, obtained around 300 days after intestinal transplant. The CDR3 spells CASSEVSGGIHEQYF. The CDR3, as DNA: TGTGCCAGCAGTGAAGTTAGCGGGGGGATCCACGAGCAGTACTTC.